These T cell receptor beta chains were read from a single sample in a study of T cell responses to AZD1222 COVID-19 vaccine. Profiled with immunoSEQ multiplex PCR; TCRdb holds only in-frame clones, not every one. The profile shows 180,000 or so clones, roughly 90% of them singletons. Sequences were derived from peripheral blood, sampled 28 days after the second AZD1222 dose. The source of these receptors is an adult who received the AZD1222 COVID-19 vaccine. Both conserved end residues are part of each CDR3. Fields, in order: J gene, clone size, D gene, V gene, CDR3 DNA, CDR3 protein. The D gene is left open where the match is weak. Not every row has a clone size; where given, it reads once, few, many or a size class.

j_call: TRBJ2-1; clone_size: -; d_call: TRBD2; v_call: TRBV24-1; cdr3_nt: TGTGCCACCAGTGATTCCGTTGCGGGGGGGGCGTACAATGAGCAGTTCTTC; cdr3_aa: CATSDSVAGGAYNEQFF
j_call: TRBJ1-2; clone_size: -; d_call: TRBD1; v_call: TRBV5-4; cdr3_nt: TGTGCCAGCAGCTCGCCGGGACAGGCCTATGGCTACACCTTC; cdr3_aa: CASSSPGQAYGYTF
j_call: TRBJ2-5; clone_size: once; d_call: -; v_call: TRBV30; cdr3_nt: TGTGCCTGGAGTGTATACCAAGAGACCCAGTACTTC; cdr3_aa: CAWSVYQETQYF
j_call: TRBJ1-5; clone_size: few; d_call: -; v_call: TRBV2; cdr3_nt: TGTGCCAGCAGTGAACGGTCAGGGAGTCTCAGCAATCAGCCCCAGCATTTT; cdr3_aa: CASSERSGSLSNQPQHF
j_call: TRBJ1-1; clone_size: -; d_call: TRBD1; v_call: TRBV7-6; cdr3_nt: TGTGCCAGCAGCCCCGTGGGGGGACAGGGAGGCACTGAAGCTTTCTTT; cdr3_aa: CASSPVGGQGGTEAFF
j_call: TRBJ2-1; clone_size: -; d_call: -; v_call: TRBV7-9; cdr3_nt: TGTGCCAGCAGCTTAGGGGGACTGGAGAGCTCCTACAATGAGCAGTTCTTC; cdr3_aa: CASSLGGLESSYNEQFF
j_call: TRBJ1-1; clone_size: -; d_call: -; v_call: TRBV2; cdr3_nt: TGTGCCAGCACCACCCCTGGTTCCTCCGGGAACACTGAAGCTTTCTTT; cdr3_aa: CASTTPGSSGNTEAFF
j_call: TRBJ1-4; clone_size: -; d_call: TRBD1; v_call: TRBV5-4; cdr3_nt: TGTGCCAGCAGCTTGGCCCCACGACAGGGAGGAAAACTGTTTTTT; cdr3_aa: CASSLAPRQGGKLFF
j_call: TRBJ1-1; clone_size: -; d_call: -; v_call: TRBV19; cdr3_nt: TGTGCCAGTAGTCTCCGGGGGAACACTGAAGCTTTCTTT; cdr3_aa: CASSLRGNTEAFF
j_call: TRBJ2-6; clone_size: -; d_call: -; v_call: TRBV5-1; cdr3_nt: TGCGCCAGCAGGCCCTGGGGAAATACTGGGGCCAACGTCCTGACTTTC; cdr3_aa: CASRPWGNTGANVLTF
j_call: TRBJ2-7; clone_size: -; d_call: -; v_call: TRBV12-5; cdr3_nt: TGTGCTAGTGGTTACTTTAGCAGGGGGGACGAGCAGTACTTC; cdr3_aa: CASGYFSRGDEQYF
j_call: TRBJ1-1; clone_size: -; d_call: -; v_call: TRBV7-9; cdr3_nt: TGTGCCAGCAGCTTAGCGGGGGGCCCCCCTGAAGCTTTCTTT; cdr3_aa: CASSLAGGPPEAFF
j_call: TRBJ2-1; clone_size: -; d_call: TRBD1; v_call: TRBV4-1; cdr3_nt: TGCGCCAGCAGCCTCGGTCGGGACAGGGGGTTCAATGAGCAGTTCTTC; cdr3_aa: CASSLGRDRGFNEQFF
j_call: TRBJ2-7; clone_size: -; d_call: -; v_call: TRBV21-1; cdr3_nt: TGTGCTATCTCCTCAGAGGACGGGGGCTACGAGCAGTACTTC; cdr3_aa: CAISSEDGGYEQYF
j_call: TRBJ1-2; clone_size: -; d_call: TRBD1; v_call: TRBV28; cdr3_nt: TGTGCCAGCAGTTTACCCGGGACAGGGGGAGGCTACACCTTC; cdr3_aa: CASSLPGTGGGYTF
j_call: TRBJ1-5; clone_size: -; d_call: -; v_call: TRBV3-1/TRBV3-2; cdr3_nt: TGTGCCAGCAGCCAGGGGCCAGGGAGCAATCAGCCCCAGCATTTT; cdr3_aa: CASSQGPGSNQPQHF
j_call: TRBJ1-1; clone_size: few; d_call: TRBD1; v_call: TRBV27; cdr3_nt: TGTGCCAGCATCCCCGGACAGGGGAACACTGAAGCTTTCTTT; cdr3_aa: CASIPGQGNTEAFF
j_call: TRBJ2-5; clone_size: once; d_call: -; v_call: TRBV6-5; cdr3_nt: TGTGCCAGCAGTCCGACCGTGGCCGTACTGACCCAGTACTTC; cdr3_aa: CASSPTVAVLTQYF
j_call: TRBJ2-7; clone_size: -; d_call: TRBD2; v_call: TRBV20-1; cdr3_nt: TGCAGTGCTAGTTCCGGACTAGCGGGTAGGGGCTACGAGCAGTACTTC; cdr3_aa: CSASSGLAGRGYEQYF
j_call: TRBJ1-2; clone_size: -; d_call: TRBD1; v_call: TRBV12-3/TRBV12-4; cdr3_nt: TGTGCCAGCAGTTCGGACAGGGCCTATGGCTACACCTTC; cdr3_aa: CASSSDRAYGYTF
j_call: TRBJ1-1; clone_size: -; d_call: -; v_call: TRBV6-5; cdr3_nt: TGTGCCAGCAGTACCATGAGGGCGGGGAACACTGAAGCTTTCTTT; cdr3_aa: CASSTMRAGNTEAFF
j_call: TRBJ1-6; clone_size: -; d_call: -; v_call: TRBV2; cdr3_nt: TGTGCCAGCAGTAAAGACAGGCTTAATTCACCCCTCCACTTT; cdr3_aa: CASSKDRLNSPLHF
j_call: TRBJ1-2; clone_size: -; d_call: TRBD1; v_call: TRBV7-9; cdr3_nt: TGTGCCAGCAGGAAAAGGACAGGGAATGGCTACACCTTC; cdr3_aa: CASRKRTGNGYTF
j_call: TRBJ2-2; clone_size: -; d_call: TRBD1; v_call: TRBV7-9; cdr3_nt: TGTGCCAGCAGCTTCCCGGGACAGCCCACCGGGGAGCTGTTTTTT; cdr3_aa: CASSFPGQPTGELFF
j_call: TRBJ2-6; clone_size: -; d_call: TRBD1; v_call: TRBV6-1; cdr3_nt: TGTGCCAGCAGTGCCGGGACAGGCTACTCTGGGGCCAACGTCCTGACTTTC; cdr3_aa: CASSAGTGYSGANVLTF
j_call: TRBJ2-6; clone_size: -; d_call: -; v_call: TRBV3-1/TRBV3-2; cdr3_nt: TGTGCCAGCAGCCAATCCGACCGACTTTTGGGGGCCAACGTCCTGACTTTC; cdr3_aa: CASSQSDRLLGANVLTF
j_call: TRBJ2-7; clone_size: -; d_call: -; v_call: TRBV10-3; cdr3_nt: TGTGCCATCAGTGGTAACAGGTTGGGCTACGAGCAGTACTTC; cdr3_aa: CAISGNRLGYEQYF
j_call: TRBJ1-1; clone_size: once; d_call: -; v_call: TRBV29-1; cdr3_nt: TGCAGCGTTGAACGGCCGATGAACACTGAAGCTTTCTTT; cdr3_aa: CSVERPMNTEAFF
j_call: TRBJ1-5; clone_size: -; d_call: TRBD1; v_call: TRBV6-4; cdr3_nt: TGTGCCAGCAAGAATGGACAGGATCGGAATCAGCCCCAGCATTTT; cdr3_aa: CASKNGQDRNQPQHF
j_call: TRBJ1-2; clone_size: -; d_call: TRBD1; v_call: TRBV6-5; cdr3_nt: TGTGCCAGCAGTTCGGGGACAGGGGGCGACTATGGCTACACCTTC; cdr3_aa: CASSSGTGGDYGYTF
j_call: TRBJ1-1; clone_size: -; d_call: -; v_call: TRBV11-2; cdr3_nt: TGTGCCAGCAGCGTAGGGGACCTGAACACTGAAGCTTTCTTT; cdr3_aa: CASSVGDLNTEAFF
j_call: TRBJ1-4; clone_size: -; d_call: -; v_call: TRBV2; cdr3_nt: TGTGCCAGCAGAGCCAGGGGAATCGGAACTAATGAAAAACTGTTTTTT; cdr3_aa: CASRARGIGTNEKLFF
j_call: TRBJ1-5; clone_size: once; d_call: -; v_call: TRBV12-3/TRBV12-4; cdr3_nt: TGTGCCAGCAGTCGTCAACAGGGAAGAAACCAGCATTTT; cdr3_aa: CASSRQQGRNQHF
j_call: TRBJ1-1; clone_size: -; d_call: -; v_call: TRBV18; cdr3_nt: TGTGCCAGCTCACCAGAGGGGCCCCGATTGGCAGGAGCTTTCTTT; cdr3_aa: CASSPEGPRLAGAFF
j_call: TRBJ2-3; clone_size: -; d_call: -; v_call: TRBV5-1; cdr3_nt: TGCGCCAGCAGCCCGGGACTCCAATACACAGATACGCAGTATTTT; cdr3_aa: CASSPGLQYTDTQYF
j_call: TRBJ2-7; clone_size: few; d_call: -; v_call: TRBV7-2; cdr3_nt: TGTGCCAGCAGTCGATCAGGGCGGAATTCCTACGAGCAGTACTTC; cdr3_aa: CASSRSGRNSYEQYF
j_call: TRBJ1-1; clone_size: -; d_call: TRBD1; v_call: TRBV19; cdr3_nt: TGTGCCAGTAGTAACAGGGGGTTCGGCACTGAAGCTTTCTTT; cdr3_aa: CASSNRGFGTEAFF
j_call: TRBJ2-7; clone_size: once; d_call: TRBD1; v_call: TRBV4-1; cdr3_nt: TGCGCCAGCAGGCGGACAGGGAGCTCCTACGAGCAGTACTTC; cdr3_aa: CASRRTGSSYEQYF
j_call: TRBJ1-2; clone_size: once; d_call: -; v_call: TRBV5-1; cdr3_nt: TGCGCCAGCAGCTTGGCAGGGTCCCCGGACTATGGCTACACCTTC; cdr3_aa: CASSLAGSPDYGYTF
j_call: TRBJ2-2; clone_size: -; d_call: TRBD2; v_call: TRBV12-5; cdr3_nt: TGTGCTAGTGGTTTTAAAAGGACTAGCGTTACCGGGGAGCTGTTTTTT; cdr3_aa: CASGFKRTSVTGELFF
j_call: TRBJ2-2; clone_size: -; d_call: -; v_call: TRBV7-3; cdr3_nt: TGTGCCAGCAGCTTAAGAGCGGCGAACACCGGGGAGCTGTTTTTT; cdr3_aa: CASSLRAANTGELFF
j_call: TRBJ1-5; clone_size: once; d_call: TRBD1; v_call: TRBV27; cdr3_nt: TGTGCCAGCACTCCGAGGGGACAGGTTGGCCAGCCCCAGCATTTT; cdr3_aa: CASTPRGQVGQPQHF
j_call: TRBJ1-4; clone_size: -; d_call: TRBD1; v_call: TRBV27; cdr3_nt: TGTGCCAGCAGTTTACTGGGACAGGGTTCGAGAAAACTGTTTTTT; cdr3_aa: CASSLLGQGSRKLFF
j_call: TRBJ1-1; clone_size: -; d_call: -; v_call: TRBV24-1; cdr3_nt: TGTGCCACCACCGAGGGAGCTAACACTGAAGCTTTCTTT; cdr3_aa: CATTEGANTEAFF
j_call: TRBJ2-1; clone_size: once; d_call: -; v_call: TRBV5-1; cdr3_nt: TGCGCCAGCAGCTTGTACAGTGCGGGCGATGAGCAGTTCTTC; cdr3_aa: CASSLYSAGDEQFF
j_call: TRBJ1-4; clone_size: -; d_call: -; v_call: TRBV5-5; cdr3_nt: TGTGCCAGCAGCTACGATGCGGGGTTGGCAACTAATGAAAAACTGTTTTTT; cdr3_aa: CASSYDAGLATNEKLFF
j_call: TRBJ2-6; clone_size: -; d_call: -; v_call: TRBV6-2/TRBV6-3; cdr3_nt: TGTGCCAGCAGTTACTCAATCGACTTCTCTGGGGCCAACGTCCTGACTTTC; cdr3_aa: CASSYSIDFSGANVLTF
j_call: TRBJ1-1; clone_size: -; d_call: -; v_call: TRBV12-2; cdr3_nt: TGTGCAAGTCGCTTAGAAACCGGACATTGGAACACTGAAGCTTTCTTT; cdr3_aa: CASRLETGHWNTEAFF
j_call: TRBJ2-5; clone_size: -; d_call: TRBD1; v_call: TRBV3-1/TRBV3-2; cdr3_nt: TGTGCCAGCAGCCAGCCCACAGGGGGCGAGAAGACCCAGTACTTC; cdr3_aa: CASSQPTGGEKTQYF
j_call: TRBJ1-6; clone_size: once; d_call: -; v_call: TRBV7-3; cdr3_nt: TGTGCCAGCAGCCTAGTGACGGACTTGAATTCACCCCTCCACTTT; cdr3_aa: CASSLVTDLNSPLHF
j_call: TRBJ2-1; clone_size: -; d_call: TRBD2; v_call: TRBV9; cdr3_nt: TGTGCCAGCAGCGTAGAGATACTAGCGGGAGCGATATACAATGAGCAGTTCTTC; cdr3_aa: CASSVEILAGAIYNEQFF
j_call: TRBJ1-1; clone_size: few; d_call: -; v_call: TRBV28; cdr3_nt: TGTGCCAGCAGTTCGCGCGTAGGGGTGGGAACTGAAGCTTTCTTT; cdr3_aa: CASSSRVGVGTEAFF
j_call: TRBJ1-4; clone_size: -; d_call: -; v_call: TRBV5-6; cdr3_nt: TGTGCCAGCAGCTTGGGAGGGGCCGGTGAAAAACTGTTTTTT; cdr3_aa: CASSLGGAGEKLFF
j_call: TRBJ2-3; clone_size: -; d_call: -; v_call: TRBV30; cdr3_nt: TGTGCCTGGAGCCGGGTGGCGGTATCAGATACGCAGTATTTT; cdr3_aa: CAWSRVAVSDTQYF